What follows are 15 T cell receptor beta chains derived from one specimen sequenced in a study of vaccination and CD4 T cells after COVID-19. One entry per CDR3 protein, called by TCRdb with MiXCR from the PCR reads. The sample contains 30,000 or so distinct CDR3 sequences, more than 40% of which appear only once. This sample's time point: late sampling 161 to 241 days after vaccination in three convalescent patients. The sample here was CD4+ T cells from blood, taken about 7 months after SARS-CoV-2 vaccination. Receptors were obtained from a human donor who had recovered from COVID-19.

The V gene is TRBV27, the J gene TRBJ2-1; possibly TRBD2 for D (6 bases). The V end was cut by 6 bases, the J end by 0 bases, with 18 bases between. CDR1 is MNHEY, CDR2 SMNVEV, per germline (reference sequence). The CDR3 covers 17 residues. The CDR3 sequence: CASSPTSRRGSYNEQFF. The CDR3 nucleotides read TGTGCCAGCAGCCCTACTAGCCGCCGCGGCTCCTACAATGAGCAGTTCTTC.

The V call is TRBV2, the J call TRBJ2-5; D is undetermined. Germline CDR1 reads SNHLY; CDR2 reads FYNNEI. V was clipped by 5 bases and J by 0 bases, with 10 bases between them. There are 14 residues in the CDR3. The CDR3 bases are TGTGCCAGCAGTCCCGACGGAAACCAAGAGACCCAGTACTTC. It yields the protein CASSPDGNQETQYF.

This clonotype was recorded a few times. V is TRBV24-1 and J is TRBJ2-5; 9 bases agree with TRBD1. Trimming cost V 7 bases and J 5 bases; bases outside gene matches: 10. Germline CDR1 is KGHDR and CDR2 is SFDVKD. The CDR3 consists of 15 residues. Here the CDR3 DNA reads TGTGCCACCAGATTCCACAGGGGGCAAGTGGAGACCCAGTACTTC. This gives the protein CATRFHRGQVETQYF.

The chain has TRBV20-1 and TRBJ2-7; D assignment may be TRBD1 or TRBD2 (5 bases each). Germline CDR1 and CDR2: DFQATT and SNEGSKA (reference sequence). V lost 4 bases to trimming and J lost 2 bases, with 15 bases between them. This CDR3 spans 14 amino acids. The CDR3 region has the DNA TGCAGTGCTACATCCGGGACGACCGCCTACGAGCAGTACTTC. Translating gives CSATSGTTAYEQYF.

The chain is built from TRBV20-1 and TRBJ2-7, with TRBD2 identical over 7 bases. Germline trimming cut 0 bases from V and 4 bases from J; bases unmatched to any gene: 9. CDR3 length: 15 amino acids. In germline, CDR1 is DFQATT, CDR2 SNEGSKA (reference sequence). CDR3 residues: CSARDRERDVYEQYF. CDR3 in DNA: TGCAGTGCTAGAGATCGTGAGCGGGATGTTTACGAGCAGTACTTC.

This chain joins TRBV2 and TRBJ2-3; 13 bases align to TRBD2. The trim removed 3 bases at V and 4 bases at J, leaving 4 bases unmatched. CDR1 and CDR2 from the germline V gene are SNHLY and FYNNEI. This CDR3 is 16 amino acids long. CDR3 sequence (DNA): TGTGCCAGCAGTGAGACTAGCGGGAGGAGTGCAGATACGCAGTATTTT. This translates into CASSETSGRSADTQYF.

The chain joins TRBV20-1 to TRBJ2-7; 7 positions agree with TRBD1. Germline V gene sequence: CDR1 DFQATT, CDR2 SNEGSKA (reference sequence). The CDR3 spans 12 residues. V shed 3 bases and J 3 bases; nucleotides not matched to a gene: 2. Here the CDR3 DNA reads TGCAGTGCTAGCCAGGGGGACTACGAGCAGTACTTC. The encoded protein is CSASQGDYEQYF.

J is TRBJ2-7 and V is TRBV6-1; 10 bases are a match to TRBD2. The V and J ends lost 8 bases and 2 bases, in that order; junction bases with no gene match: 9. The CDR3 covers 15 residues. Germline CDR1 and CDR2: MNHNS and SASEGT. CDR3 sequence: CASGVLLAGTYEQYF. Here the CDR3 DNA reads TGTGCCAGCGGAGTCTTACTAGCGGGGACCTACGAGCAGTACTTC.

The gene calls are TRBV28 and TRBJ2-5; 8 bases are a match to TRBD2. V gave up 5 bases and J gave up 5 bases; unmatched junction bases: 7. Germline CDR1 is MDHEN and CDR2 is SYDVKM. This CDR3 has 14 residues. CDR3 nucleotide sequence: TGTGCCAGCAGTCCGAGTCCGGGGGGGGAGACCCAGTACTTC. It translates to CASSPSPGGETQYF. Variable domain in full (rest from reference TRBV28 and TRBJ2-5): DVKVTQSSRYLVKRTGEKVFLECVQDMDHENMFWYRQDPGLGLRLIYFSYDVKMKEKGDIPEGYSVSREKKERFSLILESASTNQTSMYLCASSPSPGGETQYFGPGTRLLVL.

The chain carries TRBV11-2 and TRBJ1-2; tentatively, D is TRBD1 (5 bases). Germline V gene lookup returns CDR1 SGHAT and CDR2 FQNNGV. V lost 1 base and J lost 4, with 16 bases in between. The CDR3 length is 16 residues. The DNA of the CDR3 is TGTGCCAGCAGCTTAGGAGGGGCCGAAAGGCCCTATGGCTACACCTTC. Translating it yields CASSLGGAERPYGYTF.

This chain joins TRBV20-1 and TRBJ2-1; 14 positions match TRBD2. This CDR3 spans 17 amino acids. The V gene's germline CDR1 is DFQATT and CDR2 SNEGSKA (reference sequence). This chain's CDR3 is CSKPGLAGEGSYNEQFF. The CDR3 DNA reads TGCAGCAAACCGGGACTAGCGGGAGAAGGCTCCTACAATGAGCAGTTCTTC.

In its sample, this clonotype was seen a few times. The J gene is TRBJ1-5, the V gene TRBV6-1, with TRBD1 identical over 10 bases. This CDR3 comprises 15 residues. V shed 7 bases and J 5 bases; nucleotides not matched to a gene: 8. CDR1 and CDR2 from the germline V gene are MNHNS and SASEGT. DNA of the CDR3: TGTGCCAGCATAGAGGGACAGGGGTTCGATCAGCCCCAGCATTTT. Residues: CASIEGQGFDQPQHF.

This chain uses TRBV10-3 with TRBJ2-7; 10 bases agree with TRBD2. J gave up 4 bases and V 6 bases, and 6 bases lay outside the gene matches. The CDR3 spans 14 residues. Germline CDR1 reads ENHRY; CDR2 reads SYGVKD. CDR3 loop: CAIRQGTSVYEQYF. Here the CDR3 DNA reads TGTGCCATCAGGCAAGGGACTAGCGTGTACGAGCAGTACTTC.

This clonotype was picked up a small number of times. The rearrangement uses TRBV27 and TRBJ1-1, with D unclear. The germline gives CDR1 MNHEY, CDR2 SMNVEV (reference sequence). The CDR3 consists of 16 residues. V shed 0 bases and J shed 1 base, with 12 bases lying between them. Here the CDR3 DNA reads TGTGCCAGCAGTTTATCGTGGCAGAAATCGAACACTGAAGCTTTCTTT. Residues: CASSLSWQKSNTEAFF.

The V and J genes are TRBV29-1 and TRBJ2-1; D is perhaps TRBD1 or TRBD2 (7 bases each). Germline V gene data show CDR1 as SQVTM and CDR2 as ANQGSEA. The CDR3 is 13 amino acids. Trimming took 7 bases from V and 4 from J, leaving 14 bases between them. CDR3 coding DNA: TGCAGCGGTCGACAGGGAGGGTACAATGAGCAGTTCTTC. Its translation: CSGRQGGYNEQFF.